The 28 T cell receptor beta chains below come from one sample, sequenced in a study of T cells in Graves' hyperthyroidism and ophthalmopathy. RNA transcripts were the template for amplifying TCR beta CDR3 regions. TCR CDR3 underwent first-round RT-PCR with the HTBI primer set. One entry per CDR3 protein, called by TCRdb with MiXCR from the multiplex PCR reads. The sample contains hundreds of thousands of distinct CDR3 sequences, around 15% of which appear only once. Material for sequencing was blood. The receptors were gathered from a woman in her 40s with Graves' ophthalmopathy.

On this clonotype itself: The junction differs from germline at one of its ends, possibly a read error. V and J are TRBV10-2 and TRBJ2-3; D might be TRBD1 or TRBD2, each matching 6 bases. This CDR3 is built from 15 residues. Germline V gene data show CDR1 as WSHSY and CDR2 as SAAADI. This CDR3 is CATLRRGASTDAQYF. CDR3 coding DNA: TGCGCCACTTTAAGGAGGGGGGCTAGCACAGATGCGCAGTATTTT.

This clonotype was recorded at least ten times. The gene calls are TRBV28 and TRBJ2-1, with D maybe TRBD2 (6 bases). CDR1 MDHEN and CDR2 SYDVKM come from the germline V gene. V was shortened by 6 bases and J by 4 bases, with 19 bases between the two germline ends. This CDR3 has 16 amino acids. The CDR3 sequence is CASSATAFRGYNEQFF. The DNA of the CDR3 is TGTGCCAGCAGCGCCACAGCGTTTCGGGGGTACAATGAGCAGTTCTTC.

This clonotype occurred many times. The rearrangement uses TRBV5-1 and TRBJ1-1; perhaps TRBD1 as D (5 bases). This CDR3 is built from 14 residues. V dropped 0 bases and J dropped 0 bases, with 6 bases sitting between them. Germline-derived CDR1 and CDR2 are SGHRS and YFSETQ. The CDR3 spells CASSLGQMNTEAFF. CDR3 nucleotide sequence: TGCGCCAGCAGCTTGGGACAGATGAACACTGAAGCTTTCTTT.

This clonotype showed up just a few times. The CDR3 here is CATSSDPGLAAETQYF. The CDR3 bases are TGTGCCACCAGCAGCGATCCGGGACTAGCGGCGGAGACCCAGTACTTC. The chain couples TRBV15 to TRBJ2-5; 11 bases match TRBD2. V was clipped by 3 bases and J by 5 bases; unmatched bases: 8. This CDR3 is built from 16 residues. Per the germline V gene, CDR1 is LNHNV and CDR2 is YYDKDF (reference sequence).

As to this clonotype: Being one base from a much bigger clone, this may be a read error. The chain's CDR3 is CASSQSTSSLGEQFF. CDR3 bases: TGTGCCAGCAGCCAATCCACGTCGAGTTTGGGTGAGCAGTTCTTC. The chain carries TRBV14 and TRBJ2-1, with no clear D. CDR1 is SGHDN, CDR2 FVKESK, per germline. Between the trimmed V and J ends, which lost 2 bases and 9 bases, there was a span of 17 bases. CDR3 length: 15 amino acids.

In this sample, this clonotype turned up many times. The chain couples TRBV20-1 to TRBJ1-1; no clear D. The CDR3 is made up of 13 amino acids. V gave up 3 bases and J gave up 2 bases, with 10 bases separating them. Germline V CDR1 and CDR2: DFQATT, SNEGSKA (reference sequence). The CDR3 protein is CSARRQVNTEAFF. In nucleotides, the CDR3 is TGCAGTGCTAGGCGCCAGGTAAACACTGAAGCTTTCTTT.

This clonotype was seen a few times. V gene TRBV10-3 combines with J gene TRBJ2-3, with 7 bases that match TRBD1. From germline, CDR1 is ENHRY and CDR2 SYGVKD. The CDR3 contains 16 residues. V gave up 2 bases and J gave up 2 bases; unmatched junction bases: 7. As DNA, the CDR3 is TGTGCCATCAGTGAGCGTGGGACAGAACCCACAGATACGCAGTATTTT. This translates into CAISERGTEPTDTQYF.

This clonotype was observed many times. The V and J genes are TRBV9 and TRBJ2-1; D might be TRBD1 (6 bases). Germline assignment: CDR1 SGDLS and CDR2 YYNGEE. The CDR3 length is 13 residues. V lost 0 bases to trimming and J lost 10 bases, with 11 bases between them. The CDR3 spells CASSVAGTQEQFF. The CDR3 DNA reads as TGTGCCAGCAGCGTAGCTGGGACACAGGAGCAGTTCTTC.

This clonotype was counted a few times. This rearrangement joins TRBV6-1 to TRBJ2-4, with D tentatively TRBD1 (5 bases). The CDR3 contains 16 residues. V gave up 5 bases and J gave up 0 bases, with 14 bases separating them. Germline CDR1 is MNHNS and CDR2 is SASEGT. CDR3 amino acids: CASSFSRTLAKNIQYF. In DNA, the CDR3 is TGTGCCAGCAGTTTCTCCAGGACATTAGCCAAAAACATTCAGTACTTC.

This clonotype was seen at least ten times. The V call is TRBV27, the J call TRBJ2-3; D is undetermined. V was cut by 6 bases and J by 0 bases, with 10 bases left in between. Looked up from germline, CDR1 is MNHEY and CDR2 is SMNVEV (reference sequence). There are 14 residues in the CDR3. The CDR3 DNA is TGTGCCAGCAGGGCAGGTGCTAGCACAGATACGCAGTATTTT. This translates into CASRAGASTDTQYF.

This clonotype has more than one count but fewer than ten. The J gene is TRBJ1-5, the V gene TRBV19; D not resolved. V lost 7 bases, J lost 6 bases, and 16 bases lay in between. Germline V lookup: CDR1 LNHDA, CDR2 SQIVND (reference sequence). The CDR3 has 14 amino acids. The CDR3 DNA follows: TGTGCCAGTACCCCCCGGAGGGAGACTCAGCCCCAGCATTTT. Protein sequence: CASTPRRETQPQHF.

This clonotype was counted at least ten times. The chain employs TRBV7-9 and TRBJ1-1, with 9 bases identical to TRBD1. The V gene end was trimmed by 3 bases and the J gene end by 5 bases; junction bases not matched to a gene: 4. The CDR3 totals 14 residues. The germline gives CDR1 SEHNR, CDR2 FQNEAQ (reference sequence). The CDR3 is CASSLGTGSTEAFF. For the CDR3, the DNA is TGTGCCAGCAGCTTGGGGACAGGGAGTACTGAAGCTTTCTTT.

This sequence joins TRBV6-1 and TRBJ1-3, with D maybe TRBD1 (6 bases). Trimming pared 6 bases from V and 4 bases from J, leaving 19 bases between. This CDR3 is 16 amino acids long. Germline V gene data show CDR1 as MNHNS and CDR2 as SASEGT. The DNA for the CDR3 is TGTGCCAGCAGAAAAACAGGGCAGTCAGCGGGAAACACCATATATTTT. Translating it yields CASRKTGQSAGNTIYF.

This clonotype was detected many times. V usage is TRBV12-3 or TRBV12-4 and J usage is TRBJ1-2, with 12 bases identical to TRBD1. The CDR3 length is 15 residues. Germline trimming cut 4 bases from V and 7 bases from J; bases unmatched to any gene: 7. The CDR3 DNA reads TGTGCCAGCAGTTCCTCGGGACAGGGGGCCCTTGGCTACACCTTC. It translates to CASSSSGQGALGYTF.

This clonotype was counted ten times or more. The CDR3 DNA sequence: TGCAGTGCTAGAGTTCCCGGACAGGAGGGTGGAAACACCATATATTTT. This codes for CSARVPGQEGGNTIYF. V usage is TRBV20-1 and J usage is TRBJ1-3; 7 positions agree with TRBD1. CDR1 is DFQATT and CDR2 is SNEGSKA in the germline V gene (reference sequence). CDR3 length: 16 amino acids. V shed 1 base, J shed 3 bases, and the junction held 9 bases outside the gene matches.

The genes are TRBV29-1 and TRBJ2-1; TRBD2 aligns across 8 bases. Trimming took 8 bases from V and 8 from J; bases not matched to a gene: 23. This CDR3 has 17 residues. Germline CDR1 SQVTM, CDR2 ANQGSEA. This chain's CDR3 is CSLKRFRTGLVGDEQFF. CDR3 DNA: TGCAGCTTAAAACGGTTTCGAACGGGACTAGTGGGAGATGAGCAGTTCTTC.

This clonotype appeared a few times. V and J are TRBV28 and TRBJ2-1; weak D call: TRBD2 (5 bases). V shed 7 bases and J shed 9 bases, with 13 bases lying between them. The CDR3 loop spans 12 amino acids. Germline loops: CDR1 MDHEN, CDR2 SYDVKM. Here the CDR3 reads CASNKQEGEQFF. The CDR3 DNA reads TGTGCCAGCAATAAACAAGAGGGTGAGCAGTTCTTC.

The gene calls are TRBV6-5 and TRBJ1-4; D remains ambiguous. In germline, CDR1 is MNHEY, CDR2 SVGAGI. With 0 bases removed from V and 8 bases from J, the gap between germline ends came to 7 bases. The CDR3 length is 13 residues. In DNA, the CDR3 is TGTGCCAGCAGTTACTCTCGGTTAGAAAAACTGTTTTTT. Translated, it gives CASSYSRLEKLFF.

This clonotype was seen at least ten times. The chain carries TRBV30 and TRBJ1-1, with D tentatively TRBD1 (6 bases). The V gene lost 4 bases and the J gene lost 11 bases, with 20 bases spanning the gap. This CDR3 comprises 13 residues. Germline V gene lookup returns CDR1 GTSNPN and CDR2 SVGIG (reference sequence). CDR3: CAWTNRGGGLAFF. The CDR3 DNA reads TGTGCCTGGACCAACCGTGGGGGCGGGTTGGCTTTCTTT.

The genes are TRBV4-2 and TRBJ2-4; perhaps TRBD1 as D (6 bases). The CDR3 runs to 14 residues. Germline CDR1 LGHNA, CDR2 YNFKEQ. The V and J ends lost 3 bases and 7 bases respectively, with 13 bases between them. The CDR3 is CASSHPPDSNIQYF. The CDR3 nucleotides are TGTGCCAGCAGCCACCCCCCGGACAGCAACATTCAGTACTTC.

Ten or more counts support this clonotype. The chain joins TRBV20-1 to TRBJ2-3, with D possibly being TRBD1 (5 bases). The CDR3 runs to 14 residues. The V end lost 0 bases, the J end lost 4 bases, and 11 bases lay between the germline ends. Germline V gene data show CDR1 as DFQATT and CDR2 as SNEGSKA (reference sequence). The chain's CDR3 is CSARDLTRADTQYF. For the CDR3, the DNA is TGCAGTGCTAGAGATTTGACCAGGGCAGATACGCAGTATTTT.

This clonotype was recorded at least ten times. The V and J genes are TRBV18 and TRBJ1-1, with unresolved D. Germline V gene sequence: CDR1 KGHSH, CDR2 LQKENI. The CDR3 consists of 13 residues. Deletions cut 2 bases from V and 7 bases from J, with 11 bases between. The CDR3 loop reads CASSPRVAGEAFF. CDR3 nucleotide sequence: TGTGCCAGCTCACCAAGGGTAGCCGGTGAAGCTTTCTTT. Together with reference TRBV18 and TRBJ1-1, the CDR3 gives the full variable domain: NAGVMQNPRHLVRRRGQEARLRCSPMKGHSHVYWYRQLPEEGLKFMVYLQKENIIDESGMPKERFSAEFPKEGPSILRIQQVVRGDSAAYFCASSPRVAGEAFFGQGTRLTVV.

This clonotype was counted a few times. In DNA, the CDR3 is TGTGCCAGCAGCCAATCCGGGAACACAGAAAAACTGTTTTTT. Its translation: CASSQSGNTEKLFF. The V gene is TRBV2, the J gene TRBJ1-4; D gene ambiguous. From germline, CDR1 is SNHLY and CDR2 FYNNEI. This CDR3 spans 14 amino acids. Trimming removed 6 bases from V and 8 bases from J, with 16 bases in between.

In its sample, this clonotype was seen many times. This sequence joins TRBV24-1 and TRBJ2-1, with 9 bases that match TRBD2. The J segment lost 3 bases and the V segment lost 3 bases, leaving 5 bases of the junction unmatched. This CDR3 is 16 amino acids long. Looked up from germline, CDR1 is KGHDR and CDR2 is SFDVKD. CDR3 sequence: CATSDGLAGNYNEQFF. The CDR3 nucleotides read TGTGCCACCAGTGATGGGCTAGCGGGAAACTACAATGAGCAGTTCTTC.

The CDR3: CASSKGSSSGANVLTF. CDR3 coding DNA: TGTGCCAGTAGTAAGGGCTCAAGCTCTGGGGCCAACGTCCTGACTTTC. The chain links TRBV19 to TRBJ2-6, with D unclear. Trimming stripped 4 bases from V and 0 bases from J, with 10 bases between. In germline, CDR1 is LNHDA, CDR2 SQIVND (reference sequence). The CDR3 has 16 residues.

J is TRBJ1-1 and V is TRBV3-1, with D possibly being TRBD1 (6 bases). Trimming shortened V by 10 bases and J by 3 bases, and 21 bases separated the two germline ends. The CDR3 has 15 residues. CDR1 LGHDT and CDR2 YNNKEL come from the germline V gene (reference sequence). The CDR3 loop reads CANTKRGTRDTEAFF. CDR3 sequence (DNA): TGTGCCAACACCAAAAGAGGGACAAGGGACACTGAAGCTTTCTTT.

About this clonotype itself: Compared with germline, one end of the junction differs, possibly owing to a read error. J is TRBJ1-1 and V is TRBV20-1; TRBD1 is a possible D gene (5 bases). This CDR3 has 15 amino acids. Germline CDR1 DFQATT, CDR2 SNEGSKA (reference sequence). CDR3: CGARDPGNPSLVAFF. The CDR3, as DNA: TGCGGTGCTAGAGATCCAGGGAACCCTAGCCTGGTGGCTTTCTTT.

Ten or more counts support this clonotype. The chain employs TRBV6-8 and TRBJ1-1; no clear D. Trimming left V 7 bases short and J 0 bases short, with 15 bases between. CDR1 is MNHGY, CDR2 SAAAGT, per germline. The CDR3 consists of 15 residues. The CDR3 DNA sequence: TGTGCCAGCAATAATGGAAAGAATATGAACACTGAAGCTTTCTTT. This translates into CASNNGKNMNTEAFF.